The 13 T cell receptor beta chains below were found in one sample sequenced in a study of yellow fever vaccine responses in identical twins. One entry per CDR3 protein results from TCRdb running MiXCR on the RT-PCR reads. The table lists fewer than 11,000 distinct CDR3 sequences, 83% of them singletons. The sample consisted of T cells from blood (PBMCs), unsorted or a sorted subset (not recorded which), taken before or after yellow fever vaccination (not recorded which). These receptor sequences come from a woman between 18 and 29 years old who received the yellow fever vaccine.

The chain couples TRBV12-3 or TRBV12-4 to TRBJ2-1; the D gene is possibly TRBD2 (7 bases). The CDR3 consists of 13 residues. V dropped 10 bases and J dropped 10 bases, with 20 bases sitting between them. This CDR3 is CATTMWGGGEQFF. CDR3 sequence (DNA): TGTGCCACCACGATGTGGGGAGGGGGGGAGCAGTTCTTC.

CDR3: CASSPMGGGTGELFF. The CDR3 region has the DNA TGTGCCAGCAGCCCAATGGGGGGAGGGACCGGGGAGCTGTTTTTT. This chain connects TRBV11-2 to TRBJ2-2; 7 positions match TRBD2. The CDR3 runs 15 residues. Germline CDR1 and CDR2: SGHAT and FQNNGV. After removal of 5 bases from V and 5 bases from J, the junction contained 8 bases not matched to a gene.

The rearrangement links TRBV11-1 to TRBJ1-1; D might be TRBD1 (6 bases). The CDR3 has 15 residues. V was shortened by 6 bases and J by 5 bases, with 19 bases between the two germline ends. Germline V gene data show CDR1 as SGHAT and CDR2 as FQDESV (reference sequence). The CDR3 DNA is TGTGCCAGCAGTGGATCTCAGGGGTCTGGAACTGAAGCTTTCTTT. Translating it yields CASSGSQGSGTEAFF.

The chain uses TRBV7-6 and TRBJ1-1; D is perhaps TRBD1 (6 bases). The CDR3 is 13 residues long. Germline V lookup: CDR1 SGHVS, CDR2 FNYEAQ. Trimming stripped 4 bases from V and 1 base from J, with 7 bases between. CDR3 sequence reads: CASSSDRNTEAFF. The CDR3 DNA reads as TGTGCCAGCAGCTCGGACAGGAACACTGAAGCTTTCTTT.

This clonotype was detected a few times. The V gene is TRBV29-1, the J gene TRBJ1-2, with TRBD1 identical over 10 bases. Per the germline V gene, CDR1 is SQVTM and CDR2 is ANQGSEA. Losses at the gene ends were 5 bases for V and 4 bases for J; bases not matched to a gene: 7. The CDR3 is 14 residues long. CDR3 DNA: TGCAGCGTTCGGGGGGGGACAGGGGTCTATGGCTACACCTTC. Amino acid sequence: CSVRGGTGVYGYTF.

The sample holds a few counts of this clonotype. The chain combines TRBV5-6 with TRBJ1-1; D not certain. The V end lost 2 bases, the J end lost 1 base, and 6 bases lay between the germline ends. This CDR3 spans 13 amino acids. The germline CDR1 and CDR2 sequences are SGHDT and YYEEEE. The CDR3 sequence: CASSLPGNTEAFF. CDR3 in DNA: TGTGCCAGCAGCTTACCCGGGAACACTGAAGCTTTCTTT.

J is TRBJ1-1 and V is TRBV7-3, with 8 bases fitting TRBD1. The CDR3 runs 13 residues. From germline, CDR1 is SGHTA and CDR2 FQGTGA. The V segment lost 0 bases and the J segment 11 bases; nucleotides outside the gene matches: 5. The CDR3 sequence is CASSLTDREGAFF. The CDR3 region has the DNA TGTGCCAGCAGCTTAACGGACAGGGAGGGCGCTTTCTTT.

The chain uses TRBV2 and TRBJ2-1; TRBD1 matches at 10 bases. The CDR3 consists of 14 residues. Germline V gene data show CDR1 as SNHLY and CDR2 as FYNNEI. Trimming removed 2 bases from V and 6 bases from J; junction bases left unmatched: 1. The CDR3 DNA sequence: TGTGCCAGCAGTGAACGGGACAGGGGCAATGAGCAGTTCTTC. Translating it yields CASSERDRGNEQFF. Looking up the rest from reference TRBV2 and TRBJ2-1 gives the full variable domain: EPEVTQTPSHQVTQMGQEVILRCVPISNHLYFYWYRQILGQKVEFLVSFYNNEISEKSEIFDDQFSVERPDGSNFTLKIRSTKLEDSAMYFCASSERDRGNEQFFGPGTRLTVL.

This chain links TRBV7-9 with TRBJ2-2, with 7 bases fitting TRBD1. This CDR3 has 13 amino acids. The germline gives CDR1 SEHNR, CDR2 FQNEAQ (reference sequence). The V and J ends lost 10 bases and 5 bases, in that order; junction bases with no gene match: 7. The CDR3: CATRQGLTGELFF. CDR3 sequence (DNA): TGTGCCACCCGACAGGGCTTAACCGGGGAGCTGTTTTTT.

The rearrangement links TRBV29-1 to TRBJ2-1; D is possibly TRBD1 or TRBD2 (5 bases each). There are 14 residues in the CDR3. Per germline, CDR1 SQVTM and CDR2 ANQGSEA. Trimming took off 1 base at V and 16 bases at J, with 23 bases between the two ends. The CDR3 region is CSVEGDVTGPLIFF. CDR3 bases: TGCAGCGTTGAAGGGGACGTAACCGGGCCCCTCATCTTCTTC.

The chain uses TRBV20-1 and TRBJ2-7; 7 bases are a match to TRBD2. CDR1 and CDR2 from the germline V gene are DFQATT and SNEGSKA (reference sequence). The CDR3 totals 13 residues. With 3 bases clipped from V and 3 bases from J, the junction kept 5 bases outside the gene matches. The chain's CDR3 is CSASATSDYEQYF. DNA of the CDR3: TGCAGTGCTAGCGCCACTAGCGACTACGAGCAGTACTTC.

The chain employs TRBV11-1 and TRBJ1-3, with D maybe TRBD1 (5 bases). V gave up 2 bases and J gave up 4 bases, with 15 bases separating them. The CDR3 length is 16 residues. CDR1 is SGHAT, CDR2 FQDESV, per germline (reference sequence). This chain's CDR3 is CASSLMGPSGGNTIYF. Here the CDR3 DNA reads TGTGCCAGCAGCTTAATGGGACCATCGGGAGGAAACACCATATATTTT. Complete variable domain (other parts from reference TRBV11-1 and TRBJ1-3): EAEVAQSPRYKITEKSQAVAFWCDPISGHATLYWYRQILGQGPELLVQFQDESVVDDSQLPKDRFSAERLKGVDSTLKIQPAELGDSAMYLCASSLMGPSGGNTIYFGEGSWLTVV.

The chain combines TRBV24-1 with TRBJ1-2; D uncertain. This CDR3 has 15 residues. V lost 4 bases and J 8 bases, leaving 19 bases between the germline ends. CDR1 and CDR2 from the germline V gene are KGHDR and SFDVKD. DNA for the CDR3: TGTGCCACCAGTGACCCTAGCGACACTACCTCCGGCTACACCTTC. Translated: CATSDPSDTTSGYTF.